The clone carrying this T cell receptor (beta chain) was observed a handful of times. This entry is derived from a study of early T cells in non-severe SARS-CoV-2 infection. TCRdb called the 5' RACE reads again in MiXCR, with one record for every CDR3 protein. Of around 100,000 distinct CDR3 sequences listed, 16% are singletons. CDR1 and CDR2 from the germline V gene are DFQATT and SNEGSKA (reference sequence). Losses at the gene ends were 0 bases for V and 5 bases for J; bases not matched to a gene: 14. The CDR3 is 17 amino acids. The receptor comes from an adult who was a healthcare worker with PCR-confirmed SARS-CoV-2 infection or an uninfected control (not recorded which). The sequenced sample was whole blood. The V and J genes are TRBV20-1 and TRBJ2-3; 7 positions match TRBD2. CDR3 in amino acids: CSARDSGTIRREDTQYF. The CDR3 DNA sequence: TGCAGTGCTAGAGATTCCGGGACTATCCGAAGGGAAGATACGCAGTATTTT.